These 11 T cell receptor beta chains were sequenced from one sample in a study of shared clonotypes between healthy human individuals. TCRdb keeps only in-frame clones here, not all; method: immunoSEQ multiplex PCR. The table lists 450,000 to 600,000 clones, approximately 79% of them singletons. The sequenced material came from PBMCs. Source of these receptors: a woman between 40 and 50 years old in good health. Some clones in this sample may be carry-over from other donors' samples.

V is TRBV27 and J is TRBJ2-7; weak D call: TRBD2 (5 bases). Looked up from germline, CDR1 is MNHEY and CDR2 is SMNVEV (reference sequence). The CDR3 contains 15 residues. Trimming cost V 10 bases and J 0 bases, with 19 bases left between them. CDR3 bases: TGTGCCACCAAACGGGTAGCGATCCACTCCTACGAGCAGTACTTC. This encodes CATKRVAIHSYEQYF.

The chain joins TRBV2 to TRBJ2-2; no clear D gene. Between the trimmed V and J ends, which lost 5 bases and 3 bases, there was a span of 10 bases. The CDR3 is 14 amino acids. The V gene's germline CDR1 is SNHLY and CDR2 FYNNEI. CDR3 loop: CASSPLSDTGELFF. DNA for the CDR3: TGTGCCAGCAGTCCCCTATCGGACACCGGGGAGCTGTTTTTT.

This rearrangement joins TRBV25-1 to TRBJ2-3, with a tentative D call TRBD1 (6 bases). The ends were cut back, 4 bases at V and 9 bases at J, with 14 bases in the middle. Germline-derived CDR1 and CDR2 are MGHDK and SYGVNS. CDR3 length equals 13 residues. Written as DNA, the CDR3 is TGTGCCAGCAGTGGAAGACAGGCCCCCACGCAGTATTTT. This translates into CASSGRQAPTQYF.

The chain combines TRBV10-3 with TRBJ2-7, with 8 bases that match TRBD2. The CDR3 has 14 residues. The V gene's germline CDR1 is ENHRY and CDR2 SYGVKD. V trimming: 11 bases; J trimming: 5 bases; junction bases outside the gene matches: 14. The CDR3 coding sequence is TGTGCCGCCAAACTGGGGCGGGAGGCAAACGAGCAGTACTTC. It codes for CAAKLGREANEQYF.

This chain connects TRBV27 to TRBJ2-2; 9 bases are a match to TRBD2. Unmatched junction bases numbered 11, after V lost 0 bases and J lost 0 bases. This CDR3 is built from 20 residues. Germline V CDR1 and CDR2: MNHEY, SMNVEV (reference sequence). Here the CDR3 reads CASSLSIGKAGGSNTGELFF. CDR3 nucleotides: TGTGCCAGCAGTTTATCGATCGGGAAAGCGGGAGGATCGAACACCGGGGAGCTGTTTTTT.

Of note for this clone: This likely traces to a read error, being one base from a far larger clone. This sequence joins TRBV11-3 and TRBJ2-3; 13 bases line up with TRBD2. The ends lost 5 bases at V and 3 bases at J; junction bases unmatched: 14. Germline lookup yields CDR1 SGHNT and CDR2 YENEEA. The CDR3 consists of 19 residues. The DNA of the CDR3 is TGTGCCAGCAGCGACAGAAGGGGAGGACTAGCGGGAGTGACAGATACGCAGTATTTT. It is translated as CASSDRRGGLAGVTDTQYF.

The sample holds a few counts of this clone. V and J are TRBV25-1 and TRBJ1-5; D unresolved. The V gene's germline CDR1 is MGHDK and CDR2 SYGVNS. The CDR3 covers 13 residues. Between the trimmed V and J ends, which lost 0 bases and 9 bases, there was a span of 9 bases. The CDR3 sequence is CASSEYYSGPQHF. For the CDR3, the DNA is TGTGCCAGCAGTGAATATTATTCCGGGCCCCAGCATTTT. Drawing the rest from reference TRBV25-1 and TRBJ1-5, the complete variable domain is EADIYQTPRYLVIGTGKKITLECSQTMGHDKMYWYQQDPGMELHLIHYSYGVNSTEKGDLSSESTVSRIRTEHFPLTLESARPSHTSQYLCASSEYYSGPQHFGDGTRLSIL.

The CDR3 loop is CASSGSGGHQPQHF. CDR3 in DNA: TGTGCCAGTAGTGGTTCGGGGGGGCATCAGCCCCAGCATTTT. The V and J genes are TRBV19 and TRBJ1-5; possibly TRBD1 for D (6 bases). This CDR3 is built from 14 residues. In germline, CDR1 is LNHDA, CDR2 SQIVND (reference sequence). Deletions cut 5 bases from V and 5 bases from J, with 13 bases between.

The chain has TRBV18 and TRBJ2-1; 9 bases align to TRBD2. The CDR3 is 16 residues long. CDR1 and CDR2 from the germline V gene are KGHSH and LQKENI. J was trimmed by 7 bases and V by 1 base; bases with no gene match: 8. The CDR3 nucleotides are TGTGCCAGCTCACCACGATCGGGACTAGCAGGTAATGAGCAGTTCTTC. This translates into CASSPRSGLAGNEQFF.

The chain joins TRBV18 to TRBJ2-7; TRBD1 is a possible D gene (6 bases). The CDR3 is made up of 14 amino acids. Germline assignment: CDR1 KGHSH and CDR2 LQKENI. The V end lost 8 bases, the J end lost 3 bases, and 17 bases lay between the germline ends. The CDR3 DNA reads TGTGCCAGCAGACTATCCACAGGGAACTACGAGCAGTACTTC. Its protein is CASRLSTGNYEQYF.

The V call is TRBV7-9, the J call TRBJ2-7; tentative D call: TRBD2 (6 bases). Germline V gene data show CDR1 as SEHNR and CDR2 as FQNEAQ (reference sequence). There are 14 residues in the CDR3. Deletions cut 3 bases from V and 7 bases from J, with 16 bases between. The CDR3 bases are TGTGCCAGCAGCTTTCAAACGGGAGTGTCAGAGCAGTACTTC. Translation: CASSFQTGVSEQYF.